This T cell receptor beta chain was sequenced in a study of preoperative IRX-2 immunotherapy in early breast cancer. The sample holds one count of this clone. V lost 2 bases, J lost 0 bases, and 8 bases lay in between. The CDR3 extends over 15 amino acids. Germline loops: CDR1 KGHSH, CDR2 LQKENI. The data were produced by immunoSEQ multiplex PCR, yet TCRdb's version contains in-frame clones alone and is incomplete. Of 30,000 or so clones listed, approximately 83% are singletons. Treatment denoted: preoperative locoregional IRX-2 cytokine immunotherapy. Patients received preoperative, locoregional IRX-2 cytokine immunotherapy in a phase Ib study.

The rearrangement links TRBV18 to TRBJ1-3; D uncertain. Sampling took place from a patient treated with IRX-2 immunotherapy. The receptor was derived from a human donor with breast cancer. The CDR3 sequence is CASSPGVSSGNTIYF. CDR3 coding DNA: TGTGCCAGCTCACCAGGGGTCTCCTCTGGAAACACCATATATTTT.